The present T cell receptor beta chain was sequenced within a study of identical twins. The CDR3 has 12 amino acids. V was shortened by 6 bases and J by 6 bases, with 11 bases between the two germline ends. Germline-derived CDR1 and CDR2 are MNHEY and SVGEGT. Study-wide results and limits: Models underestimated out-of-frame TCR alpha sharing in monozygotic twins. Among out-of-frame alpha sequences shared by twins, low generation probability occurred in excess. Fewer insertions were carried by abundant cord blood beta clonotypes, but none was seen in memory repertoires.

TCRdb reprocessed the 5' RACE reads via MiXCR and lists one record per CDR3 protein. This sample has 410,000 or so distinct CDR3 sequences; approximately 17% occur once, and the top ten carry 9% to 15%. Concerning this clonotype: Its antigen is unidentified.

The chain links TRBV6-2 or TRBV6-3 to TRBJ1-1; D unresolved. The source is a man aged 50-59 years in good health. Specimen: naive T cells sorted from blood. This CDR3 is CASRTIGPEAFF. The CDR3 DNA follows: TGTGCCAGCAGAACGATTGGGCCTGAAGCTTTCTTT.